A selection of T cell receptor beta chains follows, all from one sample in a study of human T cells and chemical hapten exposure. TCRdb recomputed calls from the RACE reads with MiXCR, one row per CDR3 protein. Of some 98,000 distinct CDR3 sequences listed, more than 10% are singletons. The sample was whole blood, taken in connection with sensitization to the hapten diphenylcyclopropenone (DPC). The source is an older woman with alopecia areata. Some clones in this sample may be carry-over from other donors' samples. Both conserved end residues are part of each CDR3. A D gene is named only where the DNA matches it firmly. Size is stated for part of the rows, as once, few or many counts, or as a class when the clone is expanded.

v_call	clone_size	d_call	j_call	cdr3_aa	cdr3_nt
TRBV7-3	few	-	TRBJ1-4	CASSPGLNEKLFF	TGTGCCAGCAGCCCCGGACTTAATGAAAAACTGTTTTTT
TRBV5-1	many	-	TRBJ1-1	CASSLGQGYTEAFF	TGCGCCAGCAGCTTGGGCCAGGGCTACACTGAAGCTTTCTTT
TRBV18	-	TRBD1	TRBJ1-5	CASSPDRDHSNQPQHF	TGTGCCAGCTCACCAGACAGGGATCATAGCAATCAGCCCCAGCATTTT
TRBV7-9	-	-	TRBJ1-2	CASSLATATYGYTF	TGTGCCAGCAGCTTAGCCACAGCAACCTATGGCTACACCTTC
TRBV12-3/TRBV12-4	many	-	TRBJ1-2	CASRPPKGANYGYTF	TGTGCCAGCAGGCCTCCTAAGGGGGCTAACTATGGCTACACCTTC
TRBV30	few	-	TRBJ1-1	CAWQVYSEAFF	TGTGCCTGGCAAGTTTACAGTGAAGCTTTCTTT
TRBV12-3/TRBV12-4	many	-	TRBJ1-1	CASSFNTLYEAFF	TGTGCCAGCAGTTTTAACACACTATACGAAGCTTTCTTT
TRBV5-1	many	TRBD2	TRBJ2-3	CASSFGAGGSIEAQYF	TGCGCCAGCAGCTTCGGGGCGGGGGGCTCCATAGAGGCGCAGTATTTT
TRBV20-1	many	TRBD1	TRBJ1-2	CSASEQGAANYGYTF	TGCAGTGCTAGTGAGCAGGGGGCGGCTAACTATGGCTACACCTTC
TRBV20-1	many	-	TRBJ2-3	CSARAQWGTDTQYF	TGCAGTGCTAGAGCACAGTGGGGCACAGATACGCAGTATTTT
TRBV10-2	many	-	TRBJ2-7	CASSEEGRAYDEQYF	TGCGCCAGCAGTGAGGAGGGCAGGGCTTATGACGAGCAGTACTTC
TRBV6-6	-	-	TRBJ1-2	CASRSDWSRDGYTF	TGTGCCAGCAGGTCCGATTGGAGTCGGGATGGCTACACCTTC
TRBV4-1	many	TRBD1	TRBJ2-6	CASSHHSGTGIGANVLTF	TGCGCCAGCAGCCACCACTCCGGGACAGGGATCGGGGCCAACGTCCTGACTTTC